This entry lists 18 T cell receptor beta chains sequenced from one sample in a study of Ad26.COV2.S vaccination and SARS-CoV-2 variants. Using immunoSEQ multiplex PCR, the repertoire was profiled, and TCRdb retains in-frame clones only, with some absent. Counted here are roughly 700,000 clones, 70% to 90% occurring once; the ten biggest clones make up over 1.3%. Described treatment: over 15 received Ad26.COV2.S at low or high dose, single or two shots; roughly five received placebo; per-sample allocation not given. Day 63 following the first vaccine or placebo injection was when the samples were taken. Sequences were derived from peripheral blood, sampled in a trial of Ad26.COV2.S vaccine versus placebo. The source is a person between 18 and 60 years old who received the Ad26.COV2.S COVID-19 vaccine or a placebo.

This sequence joins TRBV24-1 and TRBJ1-5; D is perhaps TRBD1 (5 bases). The CDR3 has 13 amino acids. Germline-derived CDR1 and CDR2 are KGHDR and SFDVKD. V was clipped by 0 bases and J by 10 bases, with 9 bases between them. The CDR3 reads CATSDLGGRPQHF. DNA for the CDR3: TGTGCCACCAGTGATTTGGGGGGTAGACCCCAGCATTTT.

Written as DNA, the CDR3 is TGTGCCAGTAGTCTAGCGGGAGTAAACATTCAGTACTTC. This codes for CASSLAGVNIQYF. The V call is TRBV19, the J call TRBJ2-4, with 10 positions matching TRBD2. The CDR3 consists of 13 residues. Germline CDR1 LNHDA, CDR2 SQIVND (reference sequence). J was trimmed by 6 bases and V by 5 bases; bases with no gene match: 1.

V is TRBV6-5 and J is TRBJ1-3; the match to TRBD1 covers 9 bases. This CDR3 has 15 amino acids. Losses at the gene ends were 6 bases for V and 2 bases for J; bases not matched to a gene: 5. Germline CDR1 reads MNHEY; CDR2 reads SVGAGI. CDR3 sequence (DNA): TGTGCCAGCAGACCTACAGGGGGCACTGGAAACACCATATATTTT. Translating it yields CASRPTGGTGNTIYF.

V and J are TRBV7-2 and TRBJ2-7; the match to TRBD2 covers 15 bases. In germline, CDR1 is SGHTA, CDR2 FQGNSA. This CDR3 spans 18 amino acids. Unmatched junction bases numbered 8, after V lost 5 bases and J lost 0 bases. CDR3 DNA sequence: TGTGCCAGCAGCCAACGGACTAGCGGGAGGGCCTACTCCTACGAGCAGTACTTC. Translation gives CASSQRTSGRAYSYEQYF. Full variable domain (remainder filled in from reference TRBV7-2 and TRBJ2-7): GAGVSQSPSNKVTEKGKDVELRCDPISGHTALYWYRQSLGQGLEFLIYFQGNSAPDKSGLPSDRFSAERTGGSVSTLTIQRTQQEDSAVYLCASSQRTSGRAYSYEQYFGPGTRLTVT.

The gene calls are TRBV19 and TRBJ2-2; D is unclear. The CDR3 contains 13 residues. Germline CDR1 LNHDA, CDR2 SQIVND (reference sequence). Trimming removed 1 base at V and 8 bases at J, with 8 bases between. The CDR3 sequence is CASSIGSPGELFF. The CDR3 DNA reads as TGTGCCAGTAGTATAGGTAGTCCGGGGGAGCTGTTTTTT.

The chain employs TRBV7-2 and TRBJ1-5, with a weak D call TRBD1 (5 bases). The CDR3 has 16 amino acids. CDR1 and CDR2 (germline): SGHTA, FQGNSA. The V gene lost 1 base and the J gene lost 6 bases, with 16 bases spanning the gap. The CDR3 bases are TGTGCCAGCAGCTTAGTAGGGGCAGGGATAGGTCAGCCCCAGCATTTT. Encoded protein: CASSLVGAGIGQPQHF.

About this clone: Different DNA sequences within this sample yield the same CDR3. The V call is TRBV18, the J call TRBJ1-2; 9 bases map to TRBD1. After removal of 3 bases from V and 6 bases from J, the junction contained 2 bases not matched to a gene. Germline values: CDR1 KGHSH, CDR2 LQKENI. The CDR3 covers 13 residues. The CDR3 loop is CASSPRTGDGYTF. The CDR3 DNA sequence: TGTGCCAGCTCACCCCGGACAGGGGATGGCTACACCTTC. Drawing the rest from reference TRBV18 and TRBJ1-2, the complete variable domain is NAGVMQNPRHLVRRRGQEARLRCSPMKGHSHVYWYRQLPEEGLKFMVYLQKENIIDESGMPKERFSAEFPKEGPSILRIQQVVRGDSAAYFCASSPRTGDGYTFGSGTRLTVV.

This clone was picked up a small number of times. V usage is TRBV7-6 and J usage is TRBJ2-3; 10 bases map to TRBD2. Germline values: CDR1 SGHVS, CDR2 FNYEAQ. Trimming removed 5 bases from V and 11 bases from J; junction bases left unmatched: 4. The CDR3 is 12 amino acids. The CDR3 coding sequence is TGTGCCAGCAGCCACCCTAGCGGGGGGCAGTATTTT. Translation gives CASSHPSGGQYF. Looking up the rest from reference TRBV7-6 and TRBJ2-3 gives the full variable domain: GAGVSQSPRYKVTKRGQDVALRCDPISGHVSLYWYRQALGQGPEFLTYFNYEAQQDKSGLPNDRFSAERPEGSISTLTIQRTEQRDSAMYRCASSHPSGGQYFGPGTRLTVL.

The genes are TRBV7-2 and TRBJ1-6; 9 positions agree with TRBD1. CDR1 and CDR2 from the germline V gene are SGHTA and FQGNSA. V shed 5 bases and J 7 bases; nucleotides not matched to a gene: 3. The CDR3 is 14 amino acids. CDR3 bases: TGTGCCAGCAGCCGGACAGGGGAAAATTCACCCCTCCACTTT. This codes for CASSRTGENSPLHF.

Of note for this clone: Other DNA sequences in the sample encode the same CDR3. The gene calls are TRBV4-3 and TRBJ1-1, with 7 bases that match TRBD1. This CDR3 is built from 14 residues. Per germline, CDR1 LGHNA and CDR2 YSLEER. Trimming at V came to 3 bases and at J to 1 base, leaving 2 bases not matched to a gene. Here the CDR3 reads CASSQDRRNTEAFF. In DNA form, the CDR3 reads TGCGCCAGCAGCCAGGACAGGCGGAACACTGAAGCTTTCTTT.

The chain joins TRBV5-1 to TRBJ2-5; 11 positions agree with TRBD1. From germline, CDR1 is SGHRS and CDR2 YFSETQ. CDR3 length: 15 residues. V was clipped by 0 bases and J by 5 bases; unmatched bases: 3. The CDR3 here is CASSLGDRGAETQYF. CDR3 DNA: TGCGCCAGCAGCTTGGGGGACAGGGGGGCTGAGACCCAGTACTTC.

Written as DNA, the CDR3 is TGTGCCAGCAGCTTAGCGCAGGAGACCCAGTACTTC. This sequence encodes CASSLAQETQYF. This chain connects TRBV7-2 to TRBJ2-5; the D is unclear. The CDR3 runs 12 residues. Per germline, CDR1 SGHTA and CDR2 FQGNSA. Trimming shortened V by 0 bases and J by 5 bases, and 4 bases separated the two germline ends.

The rearrangement uses TRBV7-9 and TRBJ2-1; D not resolved. Germline V CDR1 and CDR2: SEHNR, FQNEAQ (reference sequence). With 3 bases removed from V and 4 bases from J, the gap between germline ends came to 19 bases. There are 17 residues in the CDR3. CDR3 residues: CASSFTAPTFLYNEQFF. The CDR3 bases are TGTGCCAGCAGCTTTACAGCCCCGACCTTTCTTTACAATGAGCAGTTCTTC.

The genes are TRBV3-1 (or the pseudogene TRBV3-2) and TRBJ1-5; TRBD1 matches 7 bases. Losses at the gene ends were 0 bases for V and 7 bases for J; bases not matched to a gene: 3. CDR3 length: 14 amino acids. Looked up from germline, CDR1 is LGHDT and CDR2 is YNNKEL (reference sequence). Written as DNA, the CDR3 is TGTGCCAGCAGCCAAGAGTCAGGGGGACAGCCCCAGCATTTT. Translating it yields CASSQESGGQPQHF.

This chain links TRBV6-5 with TRBJ1-2; no reliable D call. Trimming removed 4 bases at V and 0 bases at J, with 6 bases between. The CDR3 has 13 residues. Germline V gene sequence: CDR1 MNHEY, CDR2 SVGAGI. This chain's CDR3 is CASSSATNYGYTF. For the CDR3, the DNA is TGTGCCAGCAGTTCCGCCACTAACTATGGCTACACCTTC.

The count of this clone is one. The J gene is TRBJ2-2, the V gene TRBV6-6; D not certain. V lost 2 bases to trimming and J lost 5 bases, with 3 bases between them. The CDR3 is 12 amino acids. The V gene's germline CDR1 is MNHNY and CDR2 SVGAGI (reference sequence). DNA for the CDR3: TGTGCCAGCAGTTACCGAACCGGGGAGCTGTTTTTT. Its translation: CASSYRTGELFF.

The chain recombines TRBV7-6 with TRBJ1-1, with TRBD1 matching over 8 bases. With 5 bases clipped from V and 1 base from J, the junction kept 6 bases outside the gene matches. Germline CDR1 SGHVS, CDR2 FNYEAQ. This CDR3 is 15 amino acids long. CDR3 coding DNA: TGTGCCAGCAGCCTCGGACAGGGATGGAACACTGAAGCTTTCTTT. Its translation is CASSLGQGWNTEAFF.

The V call is TRBV12-3 or TRBV12-4, the J call TRBJ2-1; possibly TRBD2 for D (6 bases). CDR3 length: 13 residues. Between the trimmed V and J ends, which lost 6 bases and 6 bases, there was a span of 12 bases. The DNA for the CDR3 is TGTGCCAGCAGCAATCCTAGCGCCAATGAGCAGTTCTTC. Residues: CASSNPSANEQFF.